Shown below are 5 T cell receptor beta chains from a single sample sequenced in a study of blood T cell repertoires in COVID-19. This table comes from immunoSEQ multiplex PCR, and its TCRdb copy is limited to in-frame clones, with some not included. The data show under 200,000 clones, about 85% seen once. Sequencing was carried out using peripheral blood. The receptors come from a woman aged 60 to 75 with COVID-19, enrolled during active disease.

The rearrangement uses TRBV7-6 and TRBJ1-4; TRBD1 might be the D (5 bases). With 0 bases removed from V and 3 bases from J, the gap between germline ends came to 8 bases. This CDR3 has 15 residues. From germline, CDR1 is SGHVS and CDR2 FNYEAQ. CDR3 residues: CASSLAPGANEKLFF. In nucleotides, the CDR3 is TGTGCCAGCAGCTTAGCGCCGGGGGCTAATGAAAAACTGTTTTTT.

This clone was seen a single time. The chain uses TRBV2 and TRBJ2-7; the D is unclear. This CDR3 spans 12 amino acids. Germline V gene sequence: CDR1 SNHLY, CDR2 FYNNEI. V was trimmed by 8 bases and J by 0 bases, leaving 8 bases between them. The CDR3 reads CASAASSYEQYF. CDR3 nucleotide sequence: TGTGCCAGCGCAGCGAGCTCCTACGAGCAGTACTTC.

The rearrangement links TRBV7-9 to TRBJ2-2; D may be TRBD1 (5 bases). V was clipped by 0 bases and J by 3 bases, with 8 bases between them. The CDR3 covers 15 residues. The germline CDR1 and CDR2 sequences are SEHNR and FQNEAQ (reference sequence). CDR3 protein: CASSLAGAHTGELFF. The CDR3 DNA reads TGTGCCAGCAGCTTAGCAGGGGCCCACACCGGGGAGCTGTTTTTT.

The V call is TRBV7-3, the J call TRBJ1-2; D is ambiguous. Germline V CDR1 and CDR2: SGHTA, FQGTGA. The germline V and J ends were trimmed by 2 bases and 1 base, with 8 bases remaining between them. CDR3 length equals 14 residues. CDR3 nucleotides: TGTGCCAGCAGCTTAGGCGGGGTTAACTATGGCTACACCTTC. This encodes CASSLGGVNYGYTF.

CDR3 in DNA: TGTGCCAGCAGTGATGGGACAAAGGGAAAGACCCAGTACTTC. This codes for CASSDGTKGKTQYF. The chain combines TRBV9 with TRBJ2-5; tentative D call: TRBD1 (6 bases). V lost 5 bases to trimming and J lost 6 bases, with 17 bases between them. This CDR3 is built from 14 residues. Germline V CDR1 and CDR2: SGDLS, YYNGEE.